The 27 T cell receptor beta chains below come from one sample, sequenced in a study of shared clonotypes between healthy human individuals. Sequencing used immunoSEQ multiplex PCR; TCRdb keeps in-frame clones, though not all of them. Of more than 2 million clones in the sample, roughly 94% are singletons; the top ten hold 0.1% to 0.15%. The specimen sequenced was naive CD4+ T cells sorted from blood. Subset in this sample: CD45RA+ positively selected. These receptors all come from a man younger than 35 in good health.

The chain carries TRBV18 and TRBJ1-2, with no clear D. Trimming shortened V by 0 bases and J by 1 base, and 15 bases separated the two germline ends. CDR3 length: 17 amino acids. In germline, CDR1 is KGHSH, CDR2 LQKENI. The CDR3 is CASSPPLLSPDNYGYTF. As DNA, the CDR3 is TGTGCCAGCTCACCACCCCTCCTTTCACCGGATAACTATGGCTACACCTTC.

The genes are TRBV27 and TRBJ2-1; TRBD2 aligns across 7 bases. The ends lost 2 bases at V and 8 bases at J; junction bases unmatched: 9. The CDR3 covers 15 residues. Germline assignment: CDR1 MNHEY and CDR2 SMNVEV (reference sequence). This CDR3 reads CASSLGLAVGDEQFF. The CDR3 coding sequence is TGTGCCAGCAGTTTAGGGCTAGCGGTTGGCGATGAGCAGTTCTTC.

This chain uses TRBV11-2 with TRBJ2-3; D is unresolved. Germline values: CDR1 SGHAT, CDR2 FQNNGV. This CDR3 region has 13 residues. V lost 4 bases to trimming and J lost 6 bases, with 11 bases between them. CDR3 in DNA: TGTGCCAGCAGCTCCTACTACTCCGATACGCAGTATTTT. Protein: CASSSYYSDTQYF. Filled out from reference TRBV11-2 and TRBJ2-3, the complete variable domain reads EAGVAQSPRYKIIEKRQSVAFWCNPISGHATLYWYQQILGQGPKLLIQFQNNGVVDDSQLPKDRFSAERLKGVDSTLKIQPAKLEDSAVYLCASSSYYSDTQYFGPGTRLTVL.

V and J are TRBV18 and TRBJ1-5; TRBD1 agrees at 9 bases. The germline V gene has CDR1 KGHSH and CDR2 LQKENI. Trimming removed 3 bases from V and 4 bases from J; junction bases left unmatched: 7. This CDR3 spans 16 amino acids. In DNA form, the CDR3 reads TGTGCCAGCTCACCGTGGGACAGGGCTAAAAATCAGCCCCAGCATTTT. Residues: CASSPWDRAKNQPQHF.

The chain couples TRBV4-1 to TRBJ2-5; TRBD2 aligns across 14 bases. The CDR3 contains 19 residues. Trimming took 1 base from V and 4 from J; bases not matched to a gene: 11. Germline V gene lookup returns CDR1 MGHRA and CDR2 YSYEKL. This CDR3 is CASSQGPGLAGAGTETQYF. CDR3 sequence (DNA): TGCGCCAGCAGCCAAGGGCCGGGACTAGCGGGAGCGGGAACAGAGACCCAGTACTTC.

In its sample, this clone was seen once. CDR3 amino acids: CASSSVSGSTHNEQFF. The DNA for the CDR3 is TGTGCCAGCAGCTCAGTCAGCGGGAGCACACACAATGAGCAGTTCTTC. V is TRBV7-2 and J is TRBJ2-1; the match to TRBD2 covers 8 bases. V dropped 4 bases and J dropped 5; count of bases not matched to a gene: 10. CDR3 size: 16 residues. Germline V gene sequence: CDR1 SGHTA, CDR2 FQGNSA.

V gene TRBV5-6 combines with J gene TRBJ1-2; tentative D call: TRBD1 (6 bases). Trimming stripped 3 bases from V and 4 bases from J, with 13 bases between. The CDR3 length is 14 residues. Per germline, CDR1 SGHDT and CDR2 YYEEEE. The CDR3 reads CASSSGWDIYGYTF. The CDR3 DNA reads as TGTGCCAGCAGCTCCGGTTGGGACATCTATGGCTACACCTTC.

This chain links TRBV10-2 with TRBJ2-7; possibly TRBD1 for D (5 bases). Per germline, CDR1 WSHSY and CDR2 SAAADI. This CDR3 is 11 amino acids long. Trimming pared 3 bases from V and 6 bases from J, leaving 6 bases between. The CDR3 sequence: CASSDRAEQYF. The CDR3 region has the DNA TGCGCCAGCAGTGACAGGGCCGAGCAGTACTTC.

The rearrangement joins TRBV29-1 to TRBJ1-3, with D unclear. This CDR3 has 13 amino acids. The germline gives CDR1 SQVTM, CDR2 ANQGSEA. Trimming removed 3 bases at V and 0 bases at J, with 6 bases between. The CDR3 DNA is TGCAGCGTTGACCTGCGCTCTGGAAACACCATATATTTT. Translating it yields CSVDLRSGNTIYF. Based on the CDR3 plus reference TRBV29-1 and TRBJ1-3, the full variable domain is SAVISQKPSRDICQRGTSLTIQCQVDSQVTMMFWYRQQPGQSLTLIATANQGSEATYESGFVIDKFPISRPNLTFSTLTVSNMSPEDSSIYLCSVDLRSGNTIYFGEGSWLTVV.

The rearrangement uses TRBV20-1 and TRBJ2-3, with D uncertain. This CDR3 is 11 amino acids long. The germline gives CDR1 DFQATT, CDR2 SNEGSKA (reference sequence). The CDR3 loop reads CSVQSGDTQYF. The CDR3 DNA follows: TGCAGCGTCCAATCCGGGGATACGCAGTATTTT.

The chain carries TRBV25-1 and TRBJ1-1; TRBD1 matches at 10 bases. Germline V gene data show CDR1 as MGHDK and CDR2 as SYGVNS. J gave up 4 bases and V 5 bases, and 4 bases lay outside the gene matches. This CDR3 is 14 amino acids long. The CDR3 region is CASSRTGGATEAFF. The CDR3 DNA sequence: TGTGCCAGCAGTCGGACAGGGGGTGCCACTGAAGCTTTCTTT.

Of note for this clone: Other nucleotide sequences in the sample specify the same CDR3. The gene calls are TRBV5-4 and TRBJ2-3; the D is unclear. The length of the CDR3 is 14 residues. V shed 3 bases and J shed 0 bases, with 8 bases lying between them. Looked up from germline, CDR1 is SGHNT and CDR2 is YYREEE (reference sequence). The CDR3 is CASSSFSSTDTQYF. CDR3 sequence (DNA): TGTGCCAGCAGCTCTTTTTCTAGCACAGATACGCAGTATTTT.

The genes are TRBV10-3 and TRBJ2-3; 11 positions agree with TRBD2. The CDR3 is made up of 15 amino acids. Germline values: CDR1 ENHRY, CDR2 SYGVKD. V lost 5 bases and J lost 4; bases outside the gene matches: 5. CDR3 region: CAISMTSGTSDTQYF. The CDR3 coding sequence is TGTGCCATCAGTATGACTAGCGGGACCTCAGATACGCAGTATTTT.

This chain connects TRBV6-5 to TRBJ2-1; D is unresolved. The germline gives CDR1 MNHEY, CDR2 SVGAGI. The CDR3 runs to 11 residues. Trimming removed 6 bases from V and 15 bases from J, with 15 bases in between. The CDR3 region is CASSRPGRVFF. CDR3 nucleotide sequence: TGTGCCAGCAGCAGACCAGGCCGGGTGTTCTTC.

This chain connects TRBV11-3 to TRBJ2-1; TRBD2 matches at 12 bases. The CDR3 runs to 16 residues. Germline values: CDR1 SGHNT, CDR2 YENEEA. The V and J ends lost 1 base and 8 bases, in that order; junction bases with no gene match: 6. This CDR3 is CASSLGLAGGPDEQFF. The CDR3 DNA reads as TGTGCCAGCAGCTTAGGGCTAGCGGGAGGGCCAGATGAGCAGTTCTTC. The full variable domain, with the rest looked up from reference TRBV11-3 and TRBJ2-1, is EAGVVQSPRYKIIEKKQPVAFWCNPISGHNTLYWYLQNLGQGPELLIRYENEEAVDDSQLPKDRFSAERLKGVDSTLKIQPAELGDSAVYLCASSLGLAGGPDEQFFGPGTRLTVL.

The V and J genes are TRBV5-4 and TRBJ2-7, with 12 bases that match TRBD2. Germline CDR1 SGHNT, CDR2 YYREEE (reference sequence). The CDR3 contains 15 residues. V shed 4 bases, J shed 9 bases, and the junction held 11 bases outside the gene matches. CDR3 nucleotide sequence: TGTGCCAGCAGCGCCCGACTAGCGGGAGAAGGTGGGCAGTACTTC. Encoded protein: CASSARLAGEGGQYF.

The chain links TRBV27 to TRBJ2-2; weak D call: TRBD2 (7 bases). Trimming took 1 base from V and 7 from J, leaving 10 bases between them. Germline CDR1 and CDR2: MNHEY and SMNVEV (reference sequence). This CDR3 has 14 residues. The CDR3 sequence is CASSLWGGGGELFF. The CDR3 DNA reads TGTGCCAGCAGTTTATGGGGGGGCGGCGGGGAGCTGTTTTTT.

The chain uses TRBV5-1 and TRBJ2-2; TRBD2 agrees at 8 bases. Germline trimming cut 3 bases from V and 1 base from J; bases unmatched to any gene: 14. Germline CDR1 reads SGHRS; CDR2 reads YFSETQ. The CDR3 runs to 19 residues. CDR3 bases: TGCGCCAGCAGCTGGGGTCTGAGCGGGGGACGAAAGAACACCGGGGAGCTGTTTTTT. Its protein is CASSWGLSGGRKNTGELFF.

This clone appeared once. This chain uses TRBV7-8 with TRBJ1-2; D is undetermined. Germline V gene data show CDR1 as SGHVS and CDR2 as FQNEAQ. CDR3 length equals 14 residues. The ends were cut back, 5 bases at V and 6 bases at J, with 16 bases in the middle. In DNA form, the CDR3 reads TGTGCCAGCAGCCCCACCTCGGGGAATGATGGCTACACCTTC. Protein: CASSPTSGNDGYTF.

The CDR3 DNA reads TGTGCCAGTTTCCTGGTGGGGAACACTGAAGCTTTCTTT. As protein: CASFLVGNTEAFF. V is TRBV28 and J is TRBJ1-1; no reliable D call. The ends were cut back, 9 bases at V and 1 base at J, with 12 bases in the middle. CDR3 length equals 13 residues. CDR1 MDHEN and CDR2 SYDVKM come from the germline V gene.

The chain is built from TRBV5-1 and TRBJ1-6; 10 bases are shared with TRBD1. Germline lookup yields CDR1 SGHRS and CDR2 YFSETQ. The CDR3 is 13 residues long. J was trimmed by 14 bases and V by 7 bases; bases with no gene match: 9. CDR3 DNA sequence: TGCGCCAGCCGAGGACAGGGGGAAGGGACCCTCCACTTT. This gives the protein CASRGQGEGTLHF.

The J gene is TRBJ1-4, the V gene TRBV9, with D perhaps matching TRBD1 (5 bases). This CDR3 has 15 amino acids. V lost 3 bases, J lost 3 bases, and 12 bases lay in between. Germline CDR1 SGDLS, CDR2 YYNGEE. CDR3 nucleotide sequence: TGTGCCAGCAGCGGAGAAGGGGCCTCTAATGAAAAACTGTTTTTT. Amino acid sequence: CASSGEGASNEKLFF.

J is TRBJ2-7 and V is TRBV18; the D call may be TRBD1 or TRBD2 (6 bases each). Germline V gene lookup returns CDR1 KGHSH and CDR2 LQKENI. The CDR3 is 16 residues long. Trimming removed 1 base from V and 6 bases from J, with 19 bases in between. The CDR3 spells CASSPRVASQGGEQYF. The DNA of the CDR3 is TGTGCCAGCTCACCACGGGTTGCGTCACAGGGAGGCGAGCAGTACTTC. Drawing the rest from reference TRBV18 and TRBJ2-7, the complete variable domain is NAGVMQNPRHLVRRRGQEARLRCSPMKGHSHVYWYRQLPEEGLKFMVYLQKENIIDESGMPKERFSAEFPKEGPSILRIQQVVRGDSAAYFCASSPRVASQGGEQYFGPGTRLTVT.

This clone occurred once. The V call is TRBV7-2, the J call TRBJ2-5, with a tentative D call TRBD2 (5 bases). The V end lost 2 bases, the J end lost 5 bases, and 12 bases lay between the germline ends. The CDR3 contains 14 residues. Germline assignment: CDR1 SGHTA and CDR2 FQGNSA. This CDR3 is CASSLRTRTETQYF. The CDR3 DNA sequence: TGTGCCAGCAGCTTAAGAACTAGGACGGAGACCCAGTACTTC.

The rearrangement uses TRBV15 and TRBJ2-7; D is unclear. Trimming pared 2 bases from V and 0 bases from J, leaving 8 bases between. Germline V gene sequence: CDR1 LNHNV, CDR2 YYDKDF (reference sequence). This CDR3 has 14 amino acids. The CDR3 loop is CATSRIMSSYEQYF. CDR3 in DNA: TGTGCCACCAGCAGAATAATGAGCTCCTACGAGCAGTACTTC.

The CDR3 here is CASRREQGALPYEQYF. For the CDR3, the DNA is TGCGCCAGCAGGAGGGAACAGGGGGCGCTTCCATACGAGCAGTACTTC. This rearrangement joins TRBV5-1 to TRBJ2-7, with TRBD1 identical over 9 bases. Germline CDR1 is SGHRS and CDR2 is YFSETQ. This CDR3 contains 16 residues. The V and J ends lost 5 bases and 4 bases, in that order; junction bases with no gene match: 13.

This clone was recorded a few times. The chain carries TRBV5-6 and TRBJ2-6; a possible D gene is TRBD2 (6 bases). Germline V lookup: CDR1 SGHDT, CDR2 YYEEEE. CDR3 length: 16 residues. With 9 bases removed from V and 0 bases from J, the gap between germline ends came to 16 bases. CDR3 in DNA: TGTGCCACCCCCCTTGGGGACTCCTCTGGGGCCAACGTCCTGACTTTC. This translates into CATPLGDSSGANVLTF.